At least ten counts were recorded for the clone carrying this T cell receptor (beta chain). What it recognizes is unknown. This entry comes from a study of prognosis after radiotherapy for stage I lung cancer. Amplification of the TCR beta CDR3 (from genomic DNA) was done by two-round multiplex PCR. Primers specific to each TRBV and TRBJ gene drove first-round PCR. TCRdb recomputed calls from the multiplex PCR reads with MiXCR, one row per CDR3 protein. Of around 63,000 distinct CDR3 sequences listed, less than 30% are singletons. Per the germline V gene, CDR1 is DFQATT and CDR2 is SNEGSKA (reference sequence). The CDR3 has 17 amino acids. The trim removed 5 bases at V and 6 bases at J, leaving 11 bases unmatched. Peripheral blood samples of six milliliters were drawn at each of two time points. Whole-study findings and limits: It was reported that patients with metastases and those without them differed in TRBV and TRBJ gene usage.

The chain employs TRBV20-1 and TRBJ2-3; 16 nucleotides agree with TRBD2. The source material was PBMCs, sampled before or after stereotactic body radiation therapy (not recorded which). This sequence was found in a donor aged 50 or older with non-small cell lung cancer. The CDR3 protein is CSAPMGLAGGVRDTQYF. In nucleotides, the CDR3 is TGCAGTGCTCCAATGGGACTAGCGGGGGGGGTTCGGGATACGCAGTATTTT.